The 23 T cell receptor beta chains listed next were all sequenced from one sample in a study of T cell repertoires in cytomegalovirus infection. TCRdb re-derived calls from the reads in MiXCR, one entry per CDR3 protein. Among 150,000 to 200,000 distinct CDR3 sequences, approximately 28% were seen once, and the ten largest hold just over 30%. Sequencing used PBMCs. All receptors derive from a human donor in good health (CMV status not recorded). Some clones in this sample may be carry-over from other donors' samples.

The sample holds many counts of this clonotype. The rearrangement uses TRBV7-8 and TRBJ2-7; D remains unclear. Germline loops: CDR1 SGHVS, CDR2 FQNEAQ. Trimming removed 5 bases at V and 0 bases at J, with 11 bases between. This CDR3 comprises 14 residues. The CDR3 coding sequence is TGTGCCAGCAGCCGGACGAGACCCTCCTACGAGCAGTACTTC. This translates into CASSRTRPSYEQYF.

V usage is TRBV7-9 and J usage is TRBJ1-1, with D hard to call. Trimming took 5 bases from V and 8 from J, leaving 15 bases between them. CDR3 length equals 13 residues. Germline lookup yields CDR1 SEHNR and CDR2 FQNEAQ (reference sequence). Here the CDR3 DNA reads TGTGCCAGCAGCCCGGGGTCGCCCATAGAAGCTTTCTTT. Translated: CASSPGSPIEAFF. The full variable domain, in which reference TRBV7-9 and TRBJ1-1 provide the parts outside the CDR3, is DTGVSQNPRHKITKRGQNVTFRCDPISEHNRLYWYRQTLGQGPEFLTYFQNEAQLEKSRLLSDRFSAERPKGSFSTLEIQRTEQGDSAMYLCASSPGSPIEAFFGQGTRLTVV.

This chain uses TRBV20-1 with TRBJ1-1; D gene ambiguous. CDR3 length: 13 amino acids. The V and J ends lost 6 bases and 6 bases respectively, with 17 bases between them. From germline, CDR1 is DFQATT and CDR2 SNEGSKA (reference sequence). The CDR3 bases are TGCAGTGCGGCGATCCCCAGTTATCCTGAAGCTTTCTTT. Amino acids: CSAAIPSYPEAFF.

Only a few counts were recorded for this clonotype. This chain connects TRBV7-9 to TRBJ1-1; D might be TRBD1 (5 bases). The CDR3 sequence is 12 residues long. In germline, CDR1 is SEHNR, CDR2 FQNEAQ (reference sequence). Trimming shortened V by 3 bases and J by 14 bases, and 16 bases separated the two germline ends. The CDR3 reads CASSFLGDGEFF. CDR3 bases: TGTGCCAGCAGCTTCTTAGGGGATGGTGAATTCTTT.

The CDR3 nucleotides read TGTGCCAGCGGGGGGACTAGCAAGGCAGATACGCAGTATTTT. Protein: CASGGTSKADTQYF. This rearrangement joins TRBV2 to TRBJ2-3; the match to TRBD2 covers 9 bases. CDR1 is SNHLY, CDR2 FYNNEI, per germline. V lost 8 bases, J lost 4 bases, and 7 bases stayed unmatched. The CDR3 consists of 14 residues.

CDR3 DNA sequence: TGCAGCGTTGAAAATGTTGGCCATAGCTCCTACAATGAGCAGTTCTTC. This codes for CSVENVGHSSYNEQFF. V gene TRBV29-1 combines with J gene TRBJ2-1; D unresolved. Looked up from germline, CDR1 is SQVTM and CDR2 is ANQGSEA. Trimming took off 2 bases at V and 0 bases at J, with 14 bases between the two ends. CDR3 length: 16 residues.

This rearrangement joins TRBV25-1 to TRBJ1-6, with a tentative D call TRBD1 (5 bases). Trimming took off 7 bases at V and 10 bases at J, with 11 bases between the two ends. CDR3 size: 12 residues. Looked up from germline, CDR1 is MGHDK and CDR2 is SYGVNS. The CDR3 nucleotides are TGTGCCAGCAAACGAGGGGAATCACCCCTCCACTTT. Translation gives CASKRGESPLHF.

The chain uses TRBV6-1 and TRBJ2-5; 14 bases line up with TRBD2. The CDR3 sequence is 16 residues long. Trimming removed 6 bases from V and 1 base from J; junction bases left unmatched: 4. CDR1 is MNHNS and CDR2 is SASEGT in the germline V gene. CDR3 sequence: CASSPTSGGVQETQYF. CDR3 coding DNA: TGTGCCAGCAGCCCGACTAGCGGGGGGGTCCAAGAGACCCAGTACTTC.

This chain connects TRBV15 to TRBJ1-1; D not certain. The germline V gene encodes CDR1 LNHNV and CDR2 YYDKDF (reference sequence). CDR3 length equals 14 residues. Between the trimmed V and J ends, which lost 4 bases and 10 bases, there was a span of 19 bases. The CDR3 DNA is TGTGCCACCAGCACGGGAACCATGGGCGTTAGAGCTTTCTTT. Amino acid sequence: CATSTGTMGVRAFF. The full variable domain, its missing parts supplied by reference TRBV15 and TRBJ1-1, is DAMVIQNPRYQVTQFGKPVTLSCSQTLNHNVMYWYQQKSSQAPKLLFHYYDKDFNNEADTPDNFQSRRPNTSFCFLDIRSPGLGDTAMYLCATSTGTMGVRAFFGQGTRLTVV.

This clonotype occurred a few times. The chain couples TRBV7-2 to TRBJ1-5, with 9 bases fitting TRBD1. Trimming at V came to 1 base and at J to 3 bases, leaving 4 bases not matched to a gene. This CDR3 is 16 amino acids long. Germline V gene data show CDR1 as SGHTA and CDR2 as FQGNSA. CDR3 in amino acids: CASSLEGTGYNQPQHF. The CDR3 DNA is TGTGCCAGCAGCTTAGAGGGGACAGGGTACAATCAGCCCCAGCATTTT.

The CDR3 DNA is TGCGCCAGCAGCCAAGATCGGGCAGAGGAAAGCACAGATACGCAGTATTTT. It is translated as CASSQDRAEESTDTQYF. The chain carries TRBV4-1 and TRBJ2-3; D gene unclear. CDR3 size: 17 residues. Trimming removed 0 bases from V and 0 bases from J, with 13 bases in between. CDR1 is MGHRA, CDR2 YSYEKL, per germline.

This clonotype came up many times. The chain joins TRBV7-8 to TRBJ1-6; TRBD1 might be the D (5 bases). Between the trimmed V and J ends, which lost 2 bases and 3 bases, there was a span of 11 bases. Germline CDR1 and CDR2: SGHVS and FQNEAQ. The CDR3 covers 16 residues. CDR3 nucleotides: TGTGCCAGCAGCTTAAGGACATCAGTCTATAATTCACCCCTCCACTTT. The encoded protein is CASSLRTSVYNSPLHF.

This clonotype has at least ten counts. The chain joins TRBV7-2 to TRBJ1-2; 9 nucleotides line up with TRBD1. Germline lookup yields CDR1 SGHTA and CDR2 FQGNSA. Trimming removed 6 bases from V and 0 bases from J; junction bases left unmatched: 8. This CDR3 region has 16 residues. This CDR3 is CASSWDRATANYGYTF. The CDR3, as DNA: TGTGCCAGCAGTTGGGACAGGGCCACAGCTAACTATGGCTACACCTTC.

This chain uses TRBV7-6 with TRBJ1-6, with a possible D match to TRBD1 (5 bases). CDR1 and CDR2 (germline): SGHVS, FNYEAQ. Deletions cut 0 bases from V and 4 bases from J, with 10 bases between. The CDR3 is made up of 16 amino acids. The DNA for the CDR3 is TGTGCCAGCAGCTTAGCGGGGACCCAATATAATTCACCCCTCCACTTT. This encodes CASSLAGTQYNSPLHF. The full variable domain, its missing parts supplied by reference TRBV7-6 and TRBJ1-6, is GAGVSQSPRYKVTKRGQDVALRCDPISGHVSLYWYRQALGQGPEFLTYFNYEAQQDKSGLPNDRFSAERPEGSISTLTIQRTEQRDSAMYRCASSLAGTQYNSPLHFGNGTRLTVT.

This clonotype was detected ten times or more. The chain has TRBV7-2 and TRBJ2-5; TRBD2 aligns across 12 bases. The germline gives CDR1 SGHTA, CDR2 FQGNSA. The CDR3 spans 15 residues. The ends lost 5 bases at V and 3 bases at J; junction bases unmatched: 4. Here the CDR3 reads CASSPPSGGEETQYF. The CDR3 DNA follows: TGTGCCAGCAGCCCACCTAGCGGGGGGGAAGAGACCCAGTACTTC.

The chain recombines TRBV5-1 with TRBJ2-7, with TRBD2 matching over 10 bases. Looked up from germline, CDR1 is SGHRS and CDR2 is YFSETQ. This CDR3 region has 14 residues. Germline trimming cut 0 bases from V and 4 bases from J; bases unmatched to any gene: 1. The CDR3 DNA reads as TGCGCCAGCAGCTTGGGTAGCGGGGGGTACGAGCAGTACTTC. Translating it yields CASSLGSGGYEQYF.

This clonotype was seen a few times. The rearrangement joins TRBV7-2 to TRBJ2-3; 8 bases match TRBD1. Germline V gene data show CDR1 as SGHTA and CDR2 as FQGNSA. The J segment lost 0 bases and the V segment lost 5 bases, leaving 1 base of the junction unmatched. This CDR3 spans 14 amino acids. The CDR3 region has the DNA TGTGCCAGCAGCCGGGACAGGAGCACAGATACGCAGTATTTT. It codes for CASSRDRSTDTQYF.

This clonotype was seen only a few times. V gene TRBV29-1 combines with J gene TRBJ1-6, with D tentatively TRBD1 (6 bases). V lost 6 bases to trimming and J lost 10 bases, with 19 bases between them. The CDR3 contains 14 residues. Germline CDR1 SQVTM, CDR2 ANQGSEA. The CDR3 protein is CSVQEQGRGSPLHF. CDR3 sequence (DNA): TGCAGCGTCCAGGAACAGGGTCGAGGCTCACCCCTCCACTTT.

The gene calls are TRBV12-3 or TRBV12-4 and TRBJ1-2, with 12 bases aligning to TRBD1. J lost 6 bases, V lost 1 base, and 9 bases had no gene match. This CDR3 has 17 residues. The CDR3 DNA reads TGTGCCAGCAGTTTAGACCCCCCGGGACAGGGGGCTGATGGCTACACCTTC. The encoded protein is CASSLDPPGQGADGYTF.

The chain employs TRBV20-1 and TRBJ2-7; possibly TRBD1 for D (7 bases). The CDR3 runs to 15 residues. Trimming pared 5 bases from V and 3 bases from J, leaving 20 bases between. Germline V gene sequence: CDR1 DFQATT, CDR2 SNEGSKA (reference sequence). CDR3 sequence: CSAHKTGWEVYEQYF. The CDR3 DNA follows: TGCAGTGCTCATAAGACAGGGTGGGAGGTCTACGAGCAGTACTTC.

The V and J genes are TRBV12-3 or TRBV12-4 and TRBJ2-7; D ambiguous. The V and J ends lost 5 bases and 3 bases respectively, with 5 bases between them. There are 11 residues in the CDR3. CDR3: CASSASYEQYF. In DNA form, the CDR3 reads TGTGCCAGCAGTGCAAGCTACGAGCAGTACTTC.

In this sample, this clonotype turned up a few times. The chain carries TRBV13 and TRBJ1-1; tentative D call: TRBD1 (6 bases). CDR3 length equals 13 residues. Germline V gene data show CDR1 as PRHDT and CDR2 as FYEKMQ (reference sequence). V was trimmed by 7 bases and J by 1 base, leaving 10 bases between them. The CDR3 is CASTGTTNTEAFF. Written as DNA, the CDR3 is TGTGCCAGCACCGGGACAACGAACACTGAAGCTTTCTTT.

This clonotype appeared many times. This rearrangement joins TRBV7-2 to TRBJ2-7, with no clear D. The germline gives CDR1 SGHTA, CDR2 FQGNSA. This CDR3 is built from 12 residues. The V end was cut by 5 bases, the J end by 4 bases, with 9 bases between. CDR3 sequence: CASSPMGYEQYF. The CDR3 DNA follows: TGTGCCAGCAGCCCCATGGGGTACGAGCAGTACTTC.